The entry that follows covers one T cell receptor beta chain sequence. Antigen specificity is unknown. TCRdb used MiXCR to reprocess the PCR reads, holding one entry per CDR3 protein. The table records approximately 30,000 distinct CDR3 sequences, approximately 51% of them present only once. Time point denoted: late sampling 161 to 241 days after vaccination in a few convalescent patients. These data belong to a study of vaccination and CD4 T cells after COVID-19. At the level of the study: Six male and four female convalescents took part, two of them Hispanic. With a range of 35 to 161, the median interval from diagnosis to drawing post-COVID samples was approximately 100 days.

General study results and limits: Early post-infection timepoints were not included, and relatively few convalescent patients were studied. In convalescent patients, 304 of 307 vaccine-specific clones were spike mono-reactive.

This clonotype originated in a human donor who had recovered from COVID-19. Sequencing was performed on CD4+ T cells from blood, taken about 7 months after SARS-CoV-2 vaccination.

CDR3 coding DNA: TGTGCCAGCAGTATAGGGACAGGGGCGACCTACGAGCAGTACTTC. It translates to CASSIGTGATYEQYF. V usage is TRBV27 and J usage is TRBJ2-7, with 10 bases identical to TRBD1. V gave up 5 bases and J gave up 2 bases; unmatched junction bases: 6. The CDR3 sequence is 15 residues long. In germline, CDR1 is MNHEY, CDR2 SMNVEV (reference sequence).